Included here is one T cell receptor (beta chain) sequence, with context. The target antigen is unknown. The data were obtained in a study of early T cells in non-severe SARS-CoV-2 infection. In TCRdb, the 5' RACE reads were re-called with MiXCR into one record per CDR3 protein. The sample consists of fewer than 25,000 distinct CDR3 sequences, more than 5% of them appearing once. The CDR3 runs 13 residues. Germline V gene sequence: CDR1 MNHEY, CDR2 SVGEGT. Trimming removed 6 bases from V and 12 bases from J, with 18 bases in between. Overall study results and limits: Using VDJdb, the matching emphasized anti-spike CD8 responses while missing private and CD4 specificities.

The chain joins TRBV6-2 or TRBV6-3 to TRBJ1-5, with a tentative D call TRBD1 (6 bases). Sequencing used whole blood, obtained at baseline. The clonotype originates from an adult who was a healthcare worker with PCR-confirmed SARS-CoV-2 infection or an uninfected control (not recorded which). The CDR3 spells CASSTPGHPIQHF. CDR3 bases: TGTGCCAGCAGCACACCGGGACACCCGATCCAGCATTTT.